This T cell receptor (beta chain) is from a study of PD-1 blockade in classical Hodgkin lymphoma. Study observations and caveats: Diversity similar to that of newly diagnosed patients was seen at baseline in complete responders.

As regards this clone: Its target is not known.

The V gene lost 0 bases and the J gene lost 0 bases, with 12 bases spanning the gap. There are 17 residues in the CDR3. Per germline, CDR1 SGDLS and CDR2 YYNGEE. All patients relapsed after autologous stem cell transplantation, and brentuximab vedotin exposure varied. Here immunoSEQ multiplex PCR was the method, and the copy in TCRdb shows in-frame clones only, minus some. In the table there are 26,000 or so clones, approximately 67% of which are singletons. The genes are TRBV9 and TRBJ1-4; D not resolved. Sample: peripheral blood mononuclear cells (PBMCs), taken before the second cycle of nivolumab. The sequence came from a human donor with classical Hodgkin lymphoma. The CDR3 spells CASSVASGGATNEKLFF. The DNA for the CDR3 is TGTGCCAGCAGCGTAGCTTCCGGTGGAGCAACTAATGAAAAACTGTTTTTT.